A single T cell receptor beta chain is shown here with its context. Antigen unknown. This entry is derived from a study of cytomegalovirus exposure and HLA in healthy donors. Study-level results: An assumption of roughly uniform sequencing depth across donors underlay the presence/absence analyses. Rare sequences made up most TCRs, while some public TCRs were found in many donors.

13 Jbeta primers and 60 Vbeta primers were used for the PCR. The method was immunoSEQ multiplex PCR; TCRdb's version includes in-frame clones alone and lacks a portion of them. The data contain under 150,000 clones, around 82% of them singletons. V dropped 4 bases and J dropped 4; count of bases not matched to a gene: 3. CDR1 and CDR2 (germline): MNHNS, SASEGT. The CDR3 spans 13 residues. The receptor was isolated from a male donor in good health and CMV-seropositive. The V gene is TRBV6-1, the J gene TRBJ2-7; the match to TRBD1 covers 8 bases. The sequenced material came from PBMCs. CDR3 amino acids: CASSVGDRYEQYF. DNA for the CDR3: TGTGCCAGCAGTGTTGGGGACAGGTACGAGCAGTACTTC.